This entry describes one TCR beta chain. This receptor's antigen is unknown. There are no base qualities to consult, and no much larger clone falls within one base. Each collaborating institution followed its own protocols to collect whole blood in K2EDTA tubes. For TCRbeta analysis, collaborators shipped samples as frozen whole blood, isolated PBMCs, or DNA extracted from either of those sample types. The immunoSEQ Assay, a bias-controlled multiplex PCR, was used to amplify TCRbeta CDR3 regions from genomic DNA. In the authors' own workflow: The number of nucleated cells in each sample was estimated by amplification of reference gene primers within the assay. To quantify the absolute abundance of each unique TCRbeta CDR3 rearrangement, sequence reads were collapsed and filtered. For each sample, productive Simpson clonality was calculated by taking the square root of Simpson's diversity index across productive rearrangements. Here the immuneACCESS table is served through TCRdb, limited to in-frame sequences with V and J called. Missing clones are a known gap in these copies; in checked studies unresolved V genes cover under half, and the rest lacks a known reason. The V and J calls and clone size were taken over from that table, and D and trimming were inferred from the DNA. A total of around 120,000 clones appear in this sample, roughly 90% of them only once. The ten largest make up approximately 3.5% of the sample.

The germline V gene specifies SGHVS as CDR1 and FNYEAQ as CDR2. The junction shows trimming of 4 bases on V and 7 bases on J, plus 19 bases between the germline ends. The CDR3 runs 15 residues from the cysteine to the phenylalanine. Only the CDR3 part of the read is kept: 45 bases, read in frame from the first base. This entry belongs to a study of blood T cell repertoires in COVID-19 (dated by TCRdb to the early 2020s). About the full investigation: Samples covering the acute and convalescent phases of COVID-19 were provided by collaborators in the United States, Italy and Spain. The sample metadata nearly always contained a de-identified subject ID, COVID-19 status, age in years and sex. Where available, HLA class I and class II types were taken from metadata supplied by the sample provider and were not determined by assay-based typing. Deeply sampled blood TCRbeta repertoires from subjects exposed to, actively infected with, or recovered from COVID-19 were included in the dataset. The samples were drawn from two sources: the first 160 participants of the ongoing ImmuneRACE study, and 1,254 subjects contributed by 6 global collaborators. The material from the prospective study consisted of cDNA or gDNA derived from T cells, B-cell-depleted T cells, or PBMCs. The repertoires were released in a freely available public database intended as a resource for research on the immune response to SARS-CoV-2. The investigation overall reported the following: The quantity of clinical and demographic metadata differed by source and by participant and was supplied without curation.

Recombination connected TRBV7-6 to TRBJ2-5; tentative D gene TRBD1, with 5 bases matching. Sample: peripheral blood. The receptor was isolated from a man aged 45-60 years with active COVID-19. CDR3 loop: CASSSGLDSRGTQYF. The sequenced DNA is TGTGCCAGCAGCTCCGGTCTCGACAGCCGTGGGACCCAGTACTTC. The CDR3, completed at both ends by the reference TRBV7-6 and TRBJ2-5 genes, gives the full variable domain GAGVSQSPRYKVTKRGQDVALRCDPISGHVSLYWYRQALGQGPEFLTYFNYEAQQDKSGLPNDRFSAERPEGSISTLTIQRTEQRDSAMYRCASSSGLDSRGTQYFGPGTRLLVL.